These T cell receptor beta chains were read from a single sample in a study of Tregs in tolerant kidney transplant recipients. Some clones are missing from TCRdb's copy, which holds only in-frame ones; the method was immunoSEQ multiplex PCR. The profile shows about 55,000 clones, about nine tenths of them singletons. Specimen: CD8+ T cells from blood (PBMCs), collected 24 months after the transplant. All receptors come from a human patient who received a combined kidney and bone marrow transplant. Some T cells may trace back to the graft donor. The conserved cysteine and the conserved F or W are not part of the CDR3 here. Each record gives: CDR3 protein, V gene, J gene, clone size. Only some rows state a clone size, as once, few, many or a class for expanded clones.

cdr3_aa: ASGPEGGSYNEQF; v_call: TRBV23-1; j_call: TRBJ2-1; clone_size: NA
cdr3_aa: ASSLTGEAF; v_call: TRBV11-2; j_call: TRBJ1-1; clone_size: NA
cdr3_aa: ASSIGQGMAYEQY; v_call: TRBV19; j_call: TRBJ2-7; clone_size: NA
cdr3_aa: ASSPWTGDEQY; v_call: TRBV7-2; j_call: TRBJ2-7; clone_size: NA
cdr3_aa: ASSQDLNQPQH; v_call: TRBV4-2; j_call: TRBJ1-5; clone_size: NA
cdr3_aa: ASTIETASPYGYT; v_call: TRBV19; j_call: TRBJ1-2; clone_size: NA
cdr3_aa: ASSQSRAATRADTQY; v_call: TRBV9; j_call: TRBJ2-3; clone_size: once
cdr3_aa: ASSPGDGTRGL; v_call: TRBV7-8; j_call: TRBJ1-1; clone_size: NA
cdr3_aa: ASSMAGASSSPLH; v_call: TRBV19; j_call: TRBJ1-6; clone_size: NA
cdr3_aa: ASRLEGEQY; v_call: TRBV10-2; j_call: NA; clone_size: once
cdr3_aa: ASSLAPLSHEQF; v_call: TRBV7-2; j_call: TRBJ2-1; clone_size: NA
cdr3_aa: ASSQVGYDSPLH; v_call: TRBV4-1; j_call: TRBJ1-6; clone_size: NA
cdr3_aa: ASSLGQGTYEQY; v_call: TRBV27; j_call: TRBJ2-7; clone_size: NA
cdr3_aa: ASSVFAGSSSYNEQF; v_call: TRBV9; j_call: TRBJ2-1; clone_size: NA
cdr3_aa: ASSFGQGRQPQH; v_call: TRBV5-6; j_call: TRBJ1-5; clone_size: NA
cdr3_aa: ASSVATGSGSTDTQY; v_call: TRBV9; j_call: TRBJ2-3; clone_size: once
cdr3_aa: ASSDLDRVNQPQH; v_call: TRBV6-1; j_call: TRBJ1-5; clone_size: NA
cdr3_aa: ASSLERGKLRTGELF; v_call: TRBV7-9; j_call: TRBJ2-2; clone_size: NA
cdr3_aa: ASRQGYNQPQH; v_call: TRBV27; j_call: TRBJ1-5; clone_size: NA
cdr3_aa: ASSQDVYKYNEQF; v_call: TRBV4-3; j_call: TRBJ2-1; clone_size: NA
cdr3_aa: ASSERTSGSDEQF; v_call: TRBV19; j_call: TRBJ2-1; clone_size: NA
cdr3_aa: ASSLELAYNEQF; v_call: TRBV5-5; j_call: TRBJ2-1; clone_size: many
cdr3_aa: ASSSGLGQETQY; v_call: TRBV7-3; j_call: TRBJ2-5; clone_size: NA
cdr3_aa: ASSFSVPVEGDYEQY; v_call: TRBV28; j_call: TRBJ2-7; clone_size: NA
cdr3_aa: ASSTLAGPGNEQF; v_call: TRBV7-7; j_call: TRBJ2-1; clone_size: NA
cdr3_aa: ASNFGLAHLSSYNEQF; v_call: TRBV19; j_call: TRBJ2-1; clone_size: few
cdr3_aa: SVDPLMARRGYT; v_call: TRBV29-1; j_call: TRBJ1-2; clone_size: NA
cdr3_aa: AISASGVWAF; v_call: TRBV10-3; j_call: TRBJ1-1; clone_size: NA
cdr3_aa: ASSLILDRGRNEQF; v_call: TRBV7-9; j_call: TRBJ2-1; clone_size: NA
cdr3_aa: ASSFHRLVYTEAF; v_call: TRBV28; j_call: TRBJ1-1; clone_size: NA
cdr3_aa: ATSLGGEQY; v_call: TRBV27; j_call: TRBJ2-7; clone_size: NA
cdr3_aa: ASSLQRGSYEQY; v_call: TRBV5-4; j_call: TRBJ2-7; clone_size: many
cdr3_aa: ASSQIAGSTDTQY; v_call: TRBV4-3; j_call: TRBJ2-3; clone_size: NA
cdr3_aa: ASSPWTTYNEQF; v_call: TRBV5-8; j_call: TRBJ2-1; clone_size: NA
cdr3_aa: ALMREGLYEQY; v_call: TRBV4-1; j_call: TRBJ2-7; clone_size: NA
cdr3_aa: AWRGPLPETQY; v_call: TRBV30; j_call: TRBJ2-5; clone_size: NA
cdr3_aa: ASSSPGQVYNEQF; v_call: TRBV7-9; j_call: TRBJ2-1; clone_size: NA
cdr3_aa: ASSQPTSGDYNEQF; v_call: TRBV14; j_call: TRBJ2-1; clone_size: NA
cdr3_aa: ASSIATYNEQY; v_call: TRBV19; j_call: TRBJ2-7; clone_size: few
cdr3_aa: ASSPSNNEQF; v_call: TRBV27; j_call: TRBJ2-1; clone_size: NA
cdr3_aa: ASSQGNPAVTRYTEAF; v_call: TRBV4-3; j_call: TRBJ1-1; clone_size: NA
cdr3_aa: ASSEIGGVDLETQY; v_call: TRBV6-1; j_call: TRBJ2-5; clone_size: once
cdr3_aa: ASNPGQETQY; v_call: TRBV7-9; j_call: TRBJ2-5; clone_size: NA
cdr3_aa: ASSEGDSSYEQY; v_call: TRBV6-5; j_call: TRBJ2-7; clone_size: few
cdr3_aa: ASSPGAGGISYNEQF; v_call: TRBV18; j_call: TRBJ2-1; clone_size: NA
cdr3_aa: ASSPLTNPLNTGELF; v_call: TRBV4-1; j_call: TRBJ2-2; clone_size: NA